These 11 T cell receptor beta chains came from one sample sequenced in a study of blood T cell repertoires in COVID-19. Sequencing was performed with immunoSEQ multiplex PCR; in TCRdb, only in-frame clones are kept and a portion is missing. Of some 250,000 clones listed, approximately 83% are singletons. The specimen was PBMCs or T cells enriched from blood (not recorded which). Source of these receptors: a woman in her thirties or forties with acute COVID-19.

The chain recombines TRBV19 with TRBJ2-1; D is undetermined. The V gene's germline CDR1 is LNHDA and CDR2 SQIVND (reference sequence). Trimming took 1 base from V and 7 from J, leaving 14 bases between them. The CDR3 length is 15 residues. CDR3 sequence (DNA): TGTGCCAGTAGTATAGTCCGAGGCCCGCGGAATGAGCAGTTCTTC. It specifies CASSIVRGPRNEQFF. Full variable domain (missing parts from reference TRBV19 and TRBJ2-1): DGGITQSPKYLFRKEGQNVTLSCEQNLNHDAMYWYRQDPGQGLRLIYYSQIVNDFQKGDIAEGYSVSREKKESFPLTVTSAQKNPTAFYLCASSIVRGPRNEQFFGPGTRLTVL.

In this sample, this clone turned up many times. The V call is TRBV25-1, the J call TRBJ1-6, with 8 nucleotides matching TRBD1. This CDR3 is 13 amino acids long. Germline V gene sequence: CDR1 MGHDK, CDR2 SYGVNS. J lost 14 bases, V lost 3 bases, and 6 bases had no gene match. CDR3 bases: TGTGCCAGCAGTGAGGACAGGGAGTTCACCCTCCACTTT. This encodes CASSEDREFTLHF.

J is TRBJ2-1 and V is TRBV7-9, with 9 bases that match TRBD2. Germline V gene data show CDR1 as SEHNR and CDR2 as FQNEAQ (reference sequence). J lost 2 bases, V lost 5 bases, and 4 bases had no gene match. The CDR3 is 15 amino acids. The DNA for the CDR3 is TGTGCCAGCAGCCCCAGCGGGAGGACCTACAATGAGCAGTTCTTC. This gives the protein CASSPSGRTYNEQFF.

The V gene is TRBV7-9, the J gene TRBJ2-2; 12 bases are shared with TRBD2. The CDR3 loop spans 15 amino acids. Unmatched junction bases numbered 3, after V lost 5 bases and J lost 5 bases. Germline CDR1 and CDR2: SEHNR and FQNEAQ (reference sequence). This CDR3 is CASSQLAGGTGELFF. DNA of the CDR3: TGTGCCAGCAGCCAACTAGCGGGAGGAACCGGGGAGCTGTTTTTT.

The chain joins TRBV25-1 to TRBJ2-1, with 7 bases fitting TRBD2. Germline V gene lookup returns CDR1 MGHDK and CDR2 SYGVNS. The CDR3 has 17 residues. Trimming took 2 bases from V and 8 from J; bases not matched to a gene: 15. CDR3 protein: CASSELIAGVGWDEQFF. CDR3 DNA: TGTGCCAGCAGTGAACTTATAGCGGGTGTGGGTTGGGATGAGCAGTTCTTC.

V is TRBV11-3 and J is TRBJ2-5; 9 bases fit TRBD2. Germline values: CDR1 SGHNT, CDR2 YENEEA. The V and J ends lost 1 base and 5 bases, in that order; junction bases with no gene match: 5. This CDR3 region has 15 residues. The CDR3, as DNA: TGTGCCAGCAGCTTAGGCGGGAGGGCCGGGGAGACCCAGTACTTC. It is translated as CASSLGGRAGETQYF.

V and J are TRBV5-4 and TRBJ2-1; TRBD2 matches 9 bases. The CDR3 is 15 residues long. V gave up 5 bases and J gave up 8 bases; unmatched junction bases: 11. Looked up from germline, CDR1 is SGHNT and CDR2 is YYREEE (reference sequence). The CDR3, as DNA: TGTGCCAGCAGTTTAGCGGGAGTCAAGGGGCATGAGCAGTTCTTC. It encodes CASSLAGVKGHEQFF.

CDR3 coding DNA: TGTGCCAGCAGCTTGGACGAAACACAGTTCTTC. Its translation: CASSLDETQFF. The rearrangement joins TRBV5-4 to TRBJ2-1; D not resolved. The CDR3 spans 11 residues. V lost 0 bases and J lost 13, with 8 bases in between. The germline V gene has CDR1 SGHNT and CDR2 YYREEE (reference sequence).

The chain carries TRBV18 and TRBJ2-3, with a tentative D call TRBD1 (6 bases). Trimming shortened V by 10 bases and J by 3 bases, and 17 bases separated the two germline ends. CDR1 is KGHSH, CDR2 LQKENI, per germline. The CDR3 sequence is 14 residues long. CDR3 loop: CATKPFQGTDTQYF. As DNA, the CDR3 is TGTGCCACCAAACCATTCCAGGGGACAGATACGCAGTATTTT. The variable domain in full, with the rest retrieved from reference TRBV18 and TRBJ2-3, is NAGVMQNPRHLVRRRGQEARLRCSPMKGHSHVYWYRQLPEEGLKFMVYLQKENIIDESGMPKERFSAEFPKEGPSILRIQQVVRGDSAAYFCATKPFQGTDTQYFGPGTRLTVL.

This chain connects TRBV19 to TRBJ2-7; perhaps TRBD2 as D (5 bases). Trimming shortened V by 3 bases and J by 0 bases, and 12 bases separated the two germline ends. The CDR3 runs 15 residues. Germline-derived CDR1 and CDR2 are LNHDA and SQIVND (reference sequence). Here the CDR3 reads CASSMGVSASYEQYF. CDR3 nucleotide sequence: TGTGCCAGTAGTATGGGTGTTAGCGCCTCCTACGAGCAGTACTTC.

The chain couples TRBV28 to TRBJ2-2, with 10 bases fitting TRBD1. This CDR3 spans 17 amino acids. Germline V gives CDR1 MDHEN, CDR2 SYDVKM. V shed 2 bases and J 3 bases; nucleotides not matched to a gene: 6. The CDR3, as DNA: TGTGCCAGCAGTTTAATCGGGACAGGGGCGGACACCGGGGAGCTGTTTTTT. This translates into CASSLIGTGADTGELFF.